These T cell receptor beta chains were read from a single sample in a study of shared clonotypes between healthy human individuals. Libraries were prepared by immunoSEQ multiplex PCR; TCRdb keeps only in-frame clonotypes and omits some of them. The sample lists roughly 700,000 clones; approximately 79% were seen once. Sequencing was done on a sample of memory CD4+ T cells sorted from blood. The receptors come from a woman in her 30s in good health. CDR3s include the opening cysteine and the closing phenylalanine or tryptophan. The D gene is left open where the match is weak. The size of a clone is reported for some rows only, either as once, few or many, or as a class for expanded clones.

V	J	D	size	CDR3	DNA
TRBV7-9	TRBJ2-6	.	few	CASSFAGANVLTF	TGTGCCAGCAGCTTTGCTGGGGCCAACGTCCTGACTTTC
TRBV6-6	TRBJ2-2	.	.	CASSYARAVGELFF	TGTGCCAGCAGTTACGCCCGGGCCGTCGGGGAGCTGTTTTTT
TRBV6-1	TRBJ2-1	.	.	CASRSIEQFF	TGTGCCAGCCGGTCGATTGAGCAGTTCTTC
TRBV5-4	TRBJ2-3	.	few	CASSLAAASTDTQYF	TGTGCCAGCAGCTTAGCAGCGGCTAGCACAGATACGCAGTATTTT
TRBV6-5	TRBJ2-5	TRBD1	few	CASRKHRDREETQYF	TGTGCCAGCAGAAAACACCGGGACAGAGAAGAGACCCAGTACTTC
TRBV18	TRBJ2-1	.	.	CASSPGSNYNEQFF	TGTGCCAGCTCACCCGGTAGCAACTACAATGAGCAGTTCTTC
TRBV9	TRBJ2-3	.	.	CASSVGTPKDTQYF	TGTGCCAGCAGCGTCGGGACGCCCAAAGATACGCAGTATTTT
TRBV10-3	TRBJ2-1	.	.	CAISDSTGTRDEQFF	TGTGCCATCAGTGACAGCACAGGTACTAGGGATGAGCAGTTCTTC
TRBV11-3	TRBJ2-1	TRBD1	few	CASSLRGQTYNEQFF	TGTGCCAGCAGCTTAAGGGGACAGACCTACAATGAGCAGTTCTTC
TRBV19	TRBJ1-5	.	.	CASSSTGGHQPQHF	TGTGCCAGTAGTAGTACGGGGGGTCATCAGCCCCAGCATTTT
TRBV25-1	TRBJ1-5	.	.	CASSESGLNNQPQHF	TGTGCCAGCAGTGAATCAGGGTTGAACAATCAGCCCCAGCATTTT